The present T cell receptor (beta chain) was sequenced within a study of T cell responses to AZD1222 COVID-19 vaccine. Study-wide results and limits: Spike-specific TCR breadth rose after two AZD1222 doses, and depth rose as well. Repertoires were sampled only after the peak T cell response. The sample set comprised mostly white British donors with more females, and clonal diversity was possibly underestimated. Baseline serology detected seropositivity in only five or six AZD1222 recipients.

Method: immunoSEQ multiplex PCR; TCRdb's copy keeps in-frame clones and lacks some. The sample lists about 97,000 clones, roughly 90% occurring once. Concerning this clone: Its matching antigen is unknown.

This CDR3 comprises 16 residues. The V and J ends lost 5 bases and 5 bases respectively, with 21 bases between them. CDR1 MNHEY and CDR2 SMNVEV come from the germline V gene (reference sequence). The V call is TRBV27, the J call TRBJ2-5, with D possibly called TRBD1 or TRBD2 (5 bases each). The clonotype originates from an adult in good health. Material: peripheral blood, obtained on day 0 of AZD1222 vaccination. The CDR3 region has the DNA TGTGCCAGCAGTAGAAACCGGGACCCCTCCAGGGAGACCCAGTACTTC. As protein: CASSRNRDPSRETQYF.